One T cell receptor (beta chain) is described in this entry. The protocol was immunoSEQ multiplex PCR, while the TCRdb copy is restricted to in-frame clones and leaves out a portion. This sample has under 250,000 clones, with roughly 85% found just once. The sample belongs to a study of cytomegalovirus exposure and HLA in healthy donors. The CDR3 is 15 amino acids. The J segment lost 8 bases and the V segment lost 2 bases, leaving 10 bases of the junction unmatched. Germline CDR1 and CDR2: GTSNPN and SVGIG (reference sequence). The receptor was derived from a woman in her late teens or twenties in good health and CMV-seronegative. The genes are TRBV30 and TRBJ2-7; 12 bases line up with TRBD2. The source material was PBMCs. The CDR3 DNA follows: TGTGCCTGGAGTCCCACGACTAGCGGGAGTTTTAAGCAGTACTTC. Amino acid sequence: CAWSPTTSGSFKQYF.